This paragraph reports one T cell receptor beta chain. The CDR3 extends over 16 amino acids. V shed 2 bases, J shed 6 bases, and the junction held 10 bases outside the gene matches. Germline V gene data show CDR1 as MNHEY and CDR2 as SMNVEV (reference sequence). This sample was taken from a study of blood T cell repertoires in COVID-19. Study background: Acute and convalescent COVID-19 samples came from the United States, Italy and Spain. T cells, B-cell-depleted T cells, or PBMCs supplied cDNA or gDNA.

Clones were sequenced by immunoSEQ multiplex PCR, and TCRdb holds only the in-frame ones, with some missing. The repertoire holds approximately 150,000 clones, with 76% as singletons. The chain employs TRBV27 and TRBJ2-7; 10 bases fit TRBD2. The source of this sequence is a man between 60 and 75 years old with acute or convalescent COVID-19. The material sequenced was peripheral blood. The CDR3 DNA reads TGTGCCAGCAGTTTAAGGGGTTCTAGCGGGAGAAGCGAGCAGTACTTC. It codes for CASSLRGSSGRSEQYF.